This T cell receptor beta chain stems from a study of PD-1 blockade in classical Hodgkin lymphoma. Study-wide results and caveats: Prior therapy or disease activity may underlie the repertoire differences, whose causes remain undefined. Nivolumab initiated under 1 year post-ASCT led to patient exclusion.

Germline V lookup: CDR1 LGHNA, CDR2 YNFKEQ. V dropped 0 bases and J dropped 3 bases, with 5 bases sitting between them. The CDR3 extends over 13 amino acids. Details on this clone: What it recognizes is unknown.

Sample time point: cycle 4 day 1 (C4D1), after 6 weeks of nivolumab. Each patient relapsed following autologous stem cell transplantation, and prior brentuximab vedotin exposure differed. TCRdb's copy holds only in-frame clones and misses some; the assay was immunoSEQ multiplex PCR. The sample comprises about 32,000 clones, 65% to 85% of which are singletons, and about a sixth rests with the top ten. The receptor's source is a human donor with classical Hodgkin lymphoma. This specimen was peripheral blood mononuclear cells (PBMCs), taken before the fourth cycle of nivolumab. The V and J genes are TRBV4-2 and TRBJ1-2; the D is unclear. DNA of the CDR3: TGTGCCAGCAGCCAAGAAGCCTACTATGGCTACACCTTC. Translation gives CASSQEAYYGYTF.